Listed below are T cell receptor beta chains from one sample, sequenced in a study of OX40 agonist ivuxolimab in advanced cancers. Sequencing used immunoSEQ multiplex PCR; TCRdb keeps in-frame clones, though not all of them. The data hold 70,000 or so clones, with around four fifths observed a single time. The sequencing used CD4+ or CD8+ T cells sorted from blood, collected in a trial of the OX40 agonist ivuxolimab. These receptors were obtained from an adult with an advanced solid tumor such as melanoma, head and neck, liver or kidney cancer. The CDR3 runs from the conserved cysteine through the conserved F or W. A D gene is named only where the DNA matches it firmly. Not every row has a clone size; where given, it reads once, few, many or a size class.

V,J,size,D,CDR3,DNA
TRBV9,TRBJ2-5,-,-,CASGNGDWETQYF,TGTGCCAGCGGCAACGGAGATTGGGAGACCCAGTACTTC
TRBV5-4,TRBJ2-3,-,-,CASSAPNEIDTQYF,TGTGCCAGCAGCGCCCCCAATGAGATAGATACGCAGTATTTT
TRBV5-4,TRBJ1-2,-,-,CASSLSQGYGYTF,TGTGCCAGCAGCTTGTCGCAGGGGTATGGCTACACCTTC
TRBV4-2,TRBJ1-3,-,-,CASSQESGGFSGNTIYF,TGTGCCAGCAGCCAAGAGTCCGGGGGATTCTCTGGAAACACCATATATTTT
TRBV5-1,TRBJ2-5,-,TRBD1,CASSVTGVQETQYF,TGCGCCAGCAGCGTGACAGGGGTCCAAGAGACCCAGTACTTC
TRBV7-3,TRBJ2-5,-,TRBD1,CASSLGSGTGKETQYF,TGTGCCAGCAGCTTAGGCTCCGGGACAGGGAAAGAGACCCAGTACTTC
TRBV5-1,TRBJ2-3,-,TRBD2,CASSLGLASTQYF,TGCGCCAGCAGCTTAGGACTAGCGAGTACGCAGTATTTT
TRBV7-9,TRBJ1-1,-,-,CASSLGGAGEAFF,TGTGCCAGCAGCTTAGGAGGGGCTGGTGAAGCTTTCTTT
TRBV5-4,TRBJ2-3,-,-,CASTRGTTSTDTQYF,TGTGCCAGCACCCGGGGGACAACTAGCACAGATACGCAGTATTTT
TRBV5-1,TRBJ2-5,-,TRBD2,CASSDPGREETQYF,TGCGCCAGCAGCGATCCCGGGAGGGAAGAGACCCAGTACTTC
TRBV9,TRBJ2-6,-,-,CASSPYPSGANVLTF,TGTGCCAGCAGCCCGTACCCCTCTGGGGCCAACGTCCTGACTTTC
TRBV5-4,TRBJ2-7,few,-,CASSLGGYYEQYF,TGTGCCAGCAGCTTAGGAGGGTACTACGAGCAGTACTTC
TRBV28,TRBJ1-5,-,TRBD1,CASSMRADRLNQPQHF,TGTGCCAGCAGTATGAGAGCGGACAGGCTGAATCAGCCCCAGCATTTT
TRBV7-3,TRBJ1-2,-,-,CASSPSRDKRPDGYTF,TGTGCCAGCAGCCCCAGCCGGGACAAACGCCCCGATGGCTACACCTTC
TRBV25-1,TRBJ1-4,hyperexpanded,-,CASSDGSRGEKLFF,TGTGCCAGCAGTGACGGGAGCCGGGGAGAAAAACTGTTTTTT
TRBV18,TRBJ2-1,-,-,CASSPTVRRGGDEQFF,TGTGCCAGCTCACCGACTGTACGGAGGGGAGGAGATGAGCAGTTCTTC
TRBV25-1,TRBJ2-7,-,-,CASSVDYEQYF,TGTGCCAGCAGTGTGGACTACGAGCAGTACTTC
TRBV7-2,TRBJ1-4,-,TRBD1,CASRDRGYGTNEKLFF,TGTGCCAGCCGGGACAGGGGATATGGAACTAATGAAAAACTGTTTTTT
TRBV2,TRBJ2-5,-,-,CAGSVGRQETQYF,TGTGCCGGCAGTGTAGGCAGACAAGAGACCCAGTACTTC
TRBV30,TRBJ2-1,-,TRBD1,CACGAGGDGNEQFF,TGTGCCTGCGGGGCAGGGGGCGACGGGAATGAGCAGTTCTTC
TRBV7-9,TRBJ2-1,-,TRBD2,CASSSGGRDEQFF,TGTGCCAGCAGCTCGGGTGGGAGGGATGAGCAGTTCTTC
TRBV30,TRBJ2-3,-,-,CAWRSIAADTQYF,TGTGCCTGGAGGTCTATAGCGGCAGATACGCAGTATTTT
TRBV29-1,TRBJ2-2,-,TRBD2,CSAGTSGGRTGELFF,TGCAGCGCCGGGACTAGCGGGGGGAGAACCGGGGAGCTGTTTTTT
TRBV10-2,TRBJ1-6,few,-,CASSPEEGSPLHF,TGCGCCAGCAGTCCAGAAGAGGGGTCACCCCTCCACTTT
TRBV5-1,TRBJ2-5,-,-,CASSLAGTRETQYF,TGCGCCAGCAGCTTGGCCGGGACGAGGGAGACCCAGTACTTC
TRBV19,TRBJ2-1,-,-,CASTVGGSSYNEQFF,TGTGCCAGTACCGTGGGGGGTAGCTCCTACAATGAGCAGTTCTTC
TRBV28,TRBJ1-2,-,-,CASSYVGGYTF,TGTGCCAGCAGTTACGTGGGGGGCTACACCTTC
TRBV4-2,TRBJ1-3,few,-,CASSQGGQGANTIYF,TGTGCCAGCAGCCAAGGGGGGCAGGGAGCAAACACCATATATTTT
TRBV9,TRBJ1-6,-,TRBD1,CASSVQDRPNSPLHF,TGTGCCAGCAGCGTACAGGACAGGCCCAATTCACCCCTCCACTTT